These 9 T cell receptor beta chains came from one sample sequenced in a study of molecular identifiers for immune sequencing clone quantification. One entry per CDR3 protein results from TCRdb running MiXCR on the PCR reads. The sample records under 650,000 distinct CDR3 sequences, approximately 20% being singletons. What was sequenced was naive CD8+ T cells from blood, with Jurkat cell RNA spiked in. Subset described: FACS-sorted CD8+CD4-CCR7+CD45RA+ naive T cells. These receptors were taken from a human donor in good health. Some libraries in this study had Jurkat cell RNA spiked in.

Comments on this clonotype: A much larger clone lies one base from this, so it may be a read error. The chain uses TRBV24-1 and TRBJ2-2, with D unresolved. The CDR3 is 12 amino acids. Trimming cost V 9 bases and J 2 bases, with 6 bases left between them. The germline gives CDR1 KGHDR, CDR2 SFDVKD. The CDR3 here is CATGVNTGELFF. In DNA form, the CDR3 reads TGTGCCACCGGCGTAAACACCGGGGAGCTGTTTTTT.

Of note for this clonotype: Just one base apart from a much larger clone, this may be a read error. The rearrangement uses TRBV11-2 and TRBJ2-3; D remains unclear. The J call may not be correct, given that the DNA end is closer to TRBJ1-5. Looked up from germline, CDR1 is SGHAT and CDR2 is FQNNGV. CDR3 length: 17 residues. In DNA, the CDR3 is TGTGCCAGCAGCCCCCTCCTAGCCCCACCCGACACAGATACGCAGCATTTT. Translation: CASSPLLAPPDTDTQHF.

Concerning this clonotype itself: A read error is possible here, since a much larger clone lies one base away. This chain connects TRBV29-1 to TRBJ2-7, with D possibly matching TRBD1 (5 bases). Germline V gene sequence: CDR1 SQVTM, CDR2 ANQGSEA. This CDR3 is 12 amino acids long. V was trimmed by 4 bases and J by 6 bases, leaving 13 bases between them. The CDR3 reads CSVADNDCEQYF. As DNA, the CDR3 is TGCAGCGTTGCGGACAACGACTGCGAGCAGTACTTC.

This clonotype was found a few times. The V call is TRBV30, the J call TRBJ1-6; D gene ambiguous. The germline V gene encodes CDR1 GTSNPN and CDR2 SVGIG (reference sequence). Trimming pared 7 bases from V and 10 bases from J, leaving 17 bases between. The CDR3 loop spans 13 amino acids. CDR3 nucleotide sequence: TGTGCCTACAATCGGGGAGAGGGCTCACCCCTCCACTTT. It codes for CAYNRGEGSPLHF.

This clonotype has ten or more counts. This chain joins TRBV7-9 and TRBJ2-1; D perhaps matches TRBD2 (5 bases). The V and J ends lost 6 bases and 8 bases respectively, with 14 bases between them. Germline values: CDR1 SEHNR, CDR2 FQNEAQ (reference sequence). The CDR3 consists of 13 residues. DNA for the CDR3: TGTGCCAGCAGAGCCGGCGGGTACGATGAGCAGTTCTTC. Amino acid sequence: CASRAGGYDEQFF. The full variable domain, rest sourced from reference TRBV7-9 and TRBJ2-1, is DTGVSQNPRHKITKRGQNVTFRCDPISEHNRLYWYRQTLGQGPEFLTYFQNEAQLEKSRLLSDRFSAERPKGSFSTLEIQRTEQGDSAMYLCASRAGGYDEQFFGPGTRLTVL.

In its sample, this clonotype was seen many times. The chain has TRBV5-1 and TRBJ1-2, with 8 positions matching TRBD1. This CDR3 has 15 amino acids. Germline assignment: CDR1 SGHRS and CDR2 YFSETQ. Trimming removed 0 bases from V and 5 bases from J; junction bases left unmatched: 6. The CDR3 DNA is TGCGCCAGCAGCTTGGCGCAGGGGGCACATTATGGCTACACCTTC. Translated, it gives CASSLAQGAHYGYTF.

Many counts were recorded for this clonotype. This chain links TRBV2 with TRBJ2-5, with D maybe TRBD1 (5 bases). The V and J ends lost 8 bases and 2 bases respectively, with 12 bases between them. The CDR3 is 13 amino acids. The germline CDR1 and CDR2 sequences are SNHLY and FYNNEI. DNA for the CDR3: TGTGCCAGCGAGACAGTTCTACAAGAGACCCAGTACTTC. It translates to CASETVLQETQYF. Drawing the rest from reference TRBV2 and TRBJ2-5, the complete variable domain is EPEVTQTPSHQVTQMGQEVILRCVPISNHLYFYWYRQILGQKVEFLVSFYNNEISEKSEIFDDQFSVERPDGSNFTLKIRSTKLEDSAMYFCASETVLQETQYFGPGTRLLVL.

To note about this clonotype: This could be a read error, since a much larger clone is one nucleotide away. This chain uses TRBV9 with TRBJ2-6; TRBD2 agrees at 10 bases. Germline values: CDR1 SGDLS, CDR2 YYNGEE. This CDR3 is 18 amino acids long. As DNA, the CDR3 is TGTACCAGCAGCGTAGGTGCTAGCGGGAGCGCTGGGGCCAACGTCCTGACTTTC. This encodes CTSSVGASGSAGANVLTF.

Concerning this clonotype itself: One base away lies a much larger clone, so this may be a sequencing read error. CDR3 protein: CASSQDNHITYERYF. The CDR3 region has the DNA TGCGCCAGCAGCCAAGATAACCACATCACCTACGAGCGGTACTTC. The rearrangement uses TRBV4-1 and TRBJ2-7; D gene unclear. CDR3 size: 15 residues. Germline V gene lookup returns CDR1 MGHRA and CDR2 YSYEKL.